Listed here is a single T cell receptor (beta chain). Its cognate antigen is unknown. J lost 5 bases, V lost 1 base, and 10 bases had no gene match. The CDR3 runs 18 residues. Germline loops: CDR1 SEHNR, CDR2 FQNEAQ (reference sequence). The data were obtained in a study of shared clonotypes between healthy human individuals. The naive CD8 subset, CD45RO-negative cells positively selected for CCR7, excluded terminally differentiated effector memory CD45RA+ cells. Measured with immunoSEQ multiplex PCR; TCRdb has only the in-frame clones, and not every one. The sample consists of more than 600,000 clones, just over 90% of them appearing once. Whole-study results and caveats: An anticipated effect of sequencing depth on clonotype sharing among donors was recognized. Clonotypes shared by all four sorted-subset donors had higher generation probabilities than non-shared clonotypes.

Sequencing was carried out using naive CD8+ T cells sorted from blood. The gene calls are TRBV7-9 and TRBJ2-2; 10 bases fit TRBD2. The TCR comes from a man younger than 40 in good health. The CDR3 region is CASSLVTSGTRWTGELFF. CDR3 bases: TGTGCCAGCAGCTTAGTAACTAGCGGGACAAGATGGACCGGGGAGCTGTTTTTT.